Below are 18 T cell receptor beta chains sequenced from a single sample in a study of OX40 agonist ivuxolimab in advanced cancers. The protocol was immunoSEQ multiplex PCR, while the TCRdb copy is restricted to in-frame clones and leaves out a portion. The sample lists some 110,000 clones, just over 90% seen once, with approximately 0.52% in the top ten. Material: CD4+ or CD8+ T cells sorted from blood, obtained in a trial of the OX40 agonist ivuxolimab. Source of these receptors: an adult with an advanced solid tumor such as melanoma, head and neck, liver or kidney cancer.

J is TRBJ2-7 and V is TRBV15; D tentatively reads TRBD1 or TRBD2 (6 bases each). The CDR3 is made up of 15 amino acids. Per germline, CDR1 LNHNV and CDR2 YYDKDF (reference sequence). Trimming removed 5 bases from V and 3 bases from J, with 17 bases in between. CDR3 nucleotide sequence: TGTGCCACCAGCGGTAGGGGGGACGGGTTCTACGAGCAGTACTTC. Protein sequence: CATSGRGDGFYEQYF.

This CDR3 reads CAWSRQSQETQYF. CDR3 bases: TGTGCCTGGAGTAGACAGTCCCAAGAGACCCAGTACTTC. This rearrangement joins TRBV30 to TRBJ2-5, with a tentative D call TRBD1 (5 bases). Germline-derived CDR1 and CDR2 are GTSNPN and SVGIG (reference sequence). V lost 2 bases to trimming and J lost 1 base, with 8 bases between them. The CDR3 runs to 13 residues.

V and J are TRBV6-5 and TRBJ1-6; D is ambiguous. V was shortened by 4 bases and J by 9 bases, with 10 bases between the two germline ends. CDR1 is MNHEY, CDR2 SVGAGI, per germline. The CDR3 consists of 13 residues. The CDR3 coding sequence is TGTGCCAGCAGTTCCCGGACTTTTTCACCCCTCCACTTT. Encoded protein: CASSSRTFSPLHF.

V and J are TRBV19 and TRBJ1-5; D call uncertain. The length of the CDR3 is 12 residues. The V gene's germline CDR1 is LNHDA and CDR2 SQIVND (reference sequence). The V end lost 4 bases, the J end lost 4 bases, and 5 bases lay between the germline ends. CDR3 region: CASSTPNQPQHF. The CDR3 DNA reads TGTGCCAGTAGTACGCCGAATCAGCCCCAGCATTTT.

This chain uses TRBV2 with TRBJ2-5; D remains ambiguous. The CDR3 is 13 amino acids. V gave up 6 bases and J gave up 7 bases, with 15 bases separating them. Germline-derived CDR1 and CDR2 are SNHLY and FYNNEI. The CDR3 DNA reads as TGTGCCAGCAGGGTGGTTAGCTCGGGGACCCAGTACTTC. Amino acid sequence: CASRVVSSGTQYF.

The chain uses TRBV4-3 and TRBJ1-6; maybe TRBD1 (5 bases). Trimming took off 0 bases at V and 7 bases at J, with 10 bases between the two ends. Looked up from germline, CDR1 is LGHNA and CDR2 is YSLEER. This CDR3 comprises 15 residues. The CDR3 region has the DNA TGCGCCAGCAGCCAAGATGAGAGGGGCAATTCACCCCTCCACTTT. Its protein product is CASSQDERGNSPLHF.

This sequence joins TRBV10-3 and TRBJ2-3, with 9 bases fitting TRBD1. The CDR3 runs 16 residues. Germline CDR1 is ENHRY and CDR2 is SYGVKD. V dropped 5 bases and J dropped 2; count of bases not matched to a gene: 8. The chain's CDR3 is CAISNRGRLSTDTQYF. For the CDR3, the DNA is TGTGCCATCAGTAACAGGGGGCGACTATCCACAGATACGCAGTATTTT.

This chain connects TRBV30 to TRBJ2-1; 11 positions match TRBD1. The CDR3 consists of 13 residues. Germline-derived CDR1 and CDR2 are GTSNPN and SVGIG (reference sequence). With 5 bases clipped from V and 6 bases from J, the junction kept 3 bases outside the gene matches. CDR3 DNA sequence: TGTGCCTGGCGGGACAGGGGGTTCAATGAGCAGTTCTTC. Residues: CAWRDRGFNEQFF.

CDR3 bases: TGTGCCAGCGGGGCGGGGCCTCCGGGGCCCCAGCATTTT. This gives the protein CASGAGPPGPQHF. V gene TRBV6-5 combines with J gene TRBJ1-5; D might be TRBD1 (5 bases). Trimming removed 8 bases from V and 9 bases from J, with 17 bases in between. CDR3 length equals 13 residues. CDR1 is MNHEY, CDR2 SVGAGI, per germline.

This chain links TRBV27 with TRBJ1-4, with TRBD1 as a possible D gene (6 bases). V lost 7 bases to trimming and J lost 5 bases, with 14 bases between them. Germline CDR1 MNHEY, CDR2 SMNVEV (reference sequence). The CDR3 sequence is 14 residues long. CDR3 sequence (DNA): TGTGCCAGCACCCACGGGACACCGAATGAAAAACTGTTTTTT. This encodes CASTHGTPNEKLFF.

J is TRBJ1-5 and V is TRBV5-5; 7 positions match TRBD1. Trimming took 4 bases from V and 5 from J; bases not matched to a gene: 9. CDR3 size: 15 residues. Germline-derived CDR1 and CDR2 are SGHKS and YYEKEE (reference sequence). Here the CDR3 DNA reads TGTGCCAGCAGCACCCAGACAGGGAAGGATCAGCCCCAGCATTTT. Translated, it gives CASSTQTGKDQPQHF.

This chain links TRBV7-2 with TRBJ1-1; maybe TRBD1 (5 bases). Between the trimmed V and J ends, which lost 3 bases and 5 bases, there was a span of 10 bases. Germline V CDR1 and CDR2: SGHTA, FQGNSA. The CDR3 extends over 13 amino acids. The CDR3 coding sequence is TGTGCCAGCAGCTTCCAAGACAGTACTGAAGCTTTCTTT. It specifies CASSFQDSTEAFF. The variable domain in full, with the rest retrieved from reference TRBV7-2 and TRBJ1-1, is GAGVSQSPSNKVTEKGKDVELRCDPISGHTALYWYRQSLGQGLEFLIYFQGNSAPDKSGLPSDRFSAERTGGSVSTLTIQRTQQEDSAVYLCASSFQDSTEAFFGQGTRLTVV.

This chain connects TRBV7-9 to TRBJ2-3; D not resolved. The CDR3 is 15 residues long. The germline V gene has CDR1 SEHNR and CDR2 FQNEAQ (reference sequence). Trimming left V 6 bases short and J 0 bases short, with 13 bases between. The CDR3 DNA is TGTGCCAGCAGGTCACACCTGGGGAGCACAGATACGCAGTATTTT. This gives the protein CASRSHLGSTDTQYF.

The chain links TRBV19 to TRBJ1-6, with D perhaps TRBD1 (5 bases). The CDR3 spans 13 residues. V lost 6 bases and J 6 bases, leaving 9 bases between the germline ends. CDR1 LNHDA and CDR2 SQIVND come from the germline V gene (reference sequence). CDR3 nucleotide sequence: TGTGCCAGTAGCCGACAGTCTAATTCACCCCTCCACTTT. Its translation: CASSRQSNSPLHF. The whole variable domain, remainder taken from reference TRBV19 and TRBJ1-6, is DGGITQSPKYLFRKEGQNVTLSCEQNLNHDAMYWYRQDPGQGLRLIYYSQIVNDFQKGDIAEGYSVSREKKESFPLTVTSAQKNPTAFYLCASSRQSNSPLHFGNGTRLTVT.

This chain uses TRBV5-1 with TRBJ2-3; D is uncertain. Germline CDR1 is SGHRS and CDR2 is YFSETQ. CDR3 length equals 16 residues. V was clipped by 0 bases and J by 0 bases, with 11 bases between them. Here the CDR3 reads CASSLGLGISTDTQYF. CDR3 nucleotide sequence: TGCGCCAGCAGCTTGGGTTTGGGAATTAGCACAGATACGCAGTATTTT.

This chain connects TRBV27 to TRBJ1-4; 8 bases align to TRBD1. The CDR3 is made up of 15 amino acids. CDR1 and CDR2 from the germline V gene are MNHEY and SMNVEV (reference sequence). The V gene end was trimmed by 7 bases and the J gene end by 2 bases; junction bases not matched to a gene: 6. The CDR3 region is CASKDREFTNEKLFF. CDR3 nucleotide sequence: TGTGCCAGCAAGGACAGGGAGTTTACTAATGAAAAACTGTTTTTT.

The sample holds one count of this clone. The V gene is TRBV10-3, the J gene TRBJ2-1; D is possibly TRBD1 (6 bases). V lost 4 bases, J lost 3 bases, and 16 bases lay in between. The CDR3 is 16 residues long. Germline V gives CDR1 ENHRY, CDR2 SYGVKD. CDR3 sequence (DNA): TGTGCCATCAGTGCGGGACGGACAGAACACTACAATGAGCAGTTCTTC. Translating it yields CAISAGRTEHYNEQFF.

This rearrangement joins TRBV5-4 to TRBJ2-3, with TRBD2 as a possible D gene (6 bases). V was shortened by 3 bases and J by 1 base, with 18 bases between the two germline ends. The CDR3 contains 17 residues. Germline CDR1 and CDR2: SGHNT and YYREEE (reference sequence). CDR3: CASSSSTQSSGTDTQYF. CDR3 DNA sequence: TGTGCCAGCAGCTCCTCAACGCAGTCTAGCGGCACAGATACGCAGTATTTT.